What follows are 27 T cell receptor beta chains derived from one specimen sequenced in a study of human versus mouse CDR3 diversity and MHC coevolution. Method: immunoSEQ multiplex PCR; TCRdb's copy keeps in-frame clones and lacks some. This table has tens of thousands of clones, around 92% appearing once. Sequences were obtained from naive CD4+ T cells from blood. Subset of the sample: CD45RO-negative CD62L-positive naive CD4 T cells. These receptors originate from a person aged 25 to 69 in good health.

The chain uses TRBV7-2 and TRBJ1-1; D is uncertain. Between the trimmed V and J ends, which lost 3 bases and 0 bases, there was a span of 5 bases. CDR3 length equals 13 residues. The germline V gene encodes CDR1 SGHTA and CDR2 FQGNSA. This CDR3 reads CASSFHMNTEAFF. The CDR3 coding sequence is TGTGCCAGCAGCTTTCACATGAACACTGAAGCTTTCTTT.

This rearrangement joins TRBV11-1 to TRBJ2-1, with D maybe TRBD1 (6 bases). The V gene lost 5 bases and the J gene lost 4 bases, with 9 bases spanning the gap. The germline V gene encodes CDR1 SGHAT and CDR2 FQDESV (reference sequence). The CDR3 sequence is 13 residues long. The CDR3, as DNA: TGTGCCAGCAGCCAGGGGATATACAATGAGCAGTTCTTC. Translation gives CASSQGIYNEQFF. The full variable domain, rest sourced from reference TRBV11-1 and TRBJ2-1, is EAEVAQSPRYKITEKSQAVAFWCDPISGHATLYWYRQILGQGPELLVQFQDESVVDDSQLPKDRFSAERLKGVDSTLKIQPAELGDSAMYLCASSQGIYNEQFFGPGTRLTVL.

The chain recombines TRBV6-1 with TRBJ2-3; a possible D gene is TRBD1 (5 bases). Germline-derived CDR1 and CDR2 are MNHNS and SASEGT. The length of the CDR3 is 12 residues. Trimming cost V 2 bases and J 11 bases, with 11 bases left between them. The DNA for the CDR3 is TGTGCCAGCAGTGAAATCAGGGATGGGCAGTATTTT. Translation gives CASSEIRDGQYF.

This chain uses TRBV19 with TRBJ2-2; 9 nucleotides line up with TRBD2. Losses at the gene ends were 10 bases for V and 5 bases for J; bases not matched to a gene: 14. The CDR3 consists of 16 residues. Germline loops: CDR1 LNHDA, CDR2 SQIVND (reference sequence). In DNA, the CDR3 is TGTGCCACCTCCTCTAAAGCGGGGGGTACGACCGGGGAGCTGTTTTTT. Residues: CATSSKAGGTTGELFF.

This sequence joins TRBV27 and TRBJ2-5; D may be TRBD2 (7 bases). With 3 bases removed from V and 4 bases from J, the gap between germline ends came to 21 bases. The CDR3 consists of 17 residues. The germline CDR1 and CDR2 sequences are MNHEY and SMNVEV (reference sequence). The CDR3 is CASSFSGGAPGRETQYF. CDR3 sequence (DNA): TGTGCCAGCAGTTTCTCGGGGGGCGCCCCTGGAAGAGAGACCCAGTACTTC.

This chain joins TRBV5-1 and TRBJ2-4, with D tentatively TRBD1 (6 bases). The V gene lost 0 bases and the J gene lost 3 bases, with 10 bases spanning the gap. The CDR3 spans 15 residues. The germline V gene encodes CDR1 SGHRS and CDR2 YFSETQ. The CDR3 protein is CASSLGTVDKNIQYF. The CDR3 DNA sequence: TGCGCCAGCAGCTTGGGGACAGTTGACAAAAACATTCAGTACTTC.

V and J are TRBV7-9 and TRBJ1-2, with D possibly matching TRBD1 (6 bases). This CDR3 region has 14 residues. Germline lookup yields CDR1 SEHNR and CDR2 FQNEAQ (reference sequence). Trimming cost V 1 base and J 8 bases, with 14 bases left between them. The CDR3 loop reads CASSLGGRGDGYTF. In nucleotides, the CDR3 is TGTGCCAGCAGCTTAGGCGGCAGGGGAGACGGCTACACCTTC. The full variable domain, in which reference TRBV7-9 and TRBJ1-2 provide the parts outside the CDR3, is DTGVSQNPRHKITKRGQNVTFRCDPISEHNRLYWYRQTLGQGPEFLTYFQNEAQLEKSRLLSDRFSAERPKGSFSTLEIQRTEQGDSAMYLCASSLGGRGDGYTFGSGTRLTVV.

This chain connects TRBV2 to TRBJ2-3; TRBD2 aligns across 8 bases. V shed 4 bases and J 1 base; nucleotides not matched to a gene: 4. The CDR3 consists of 15 residues. Per germline, CDR1 SNHLY and CDR2 FYNNEI. CDR3: CASSAASGRTDTQYF. For the CDR3, the DNA is TGTGCCAGCAGTGCGGCTAGCGGGCGCACAGATACGCAGTATTTT. The full variable domain, in which reference TRBV2 and TRBJ2-3 provide the parts outside the CDR3, is EPEVTQTPSHQVTQMGQEVILRCVPISNHLYFYWYRQILGQKVEFLVSFYNNEISEKSEIFDDQFSVERPDGSNFTLKIRSTKLEDSAMYFCASSAASGRTDTQYFGPGTRLTVL.

This chain connects TRBV5-1 to TRBJ1-3, with 7 bases identical to TRBD1. Per germline, CDR1 SGHRS and CDR2 YFSETQ. The length of the CDR3 is 15 residues. After removal of 3 bases from V and 0 bases from J, the junction contained 3 bases not matched to a gene. Written as DNA, the CDR3 is TGCGCCAGCAGCTCGGGACAGCTCTCTGGAAACACCATATATTTT. This codes for CASSSGQLSGNTIYF.

The rearrangement uses TRBV2 and TRBJ1-3; D remains unclear. CDR3 size: 10 residues. Trimming removed 8 bases from V and 6 bases from J, with 5 bases in between. The germline V gene encodes CDR1 SNHLY and CDR2 FYNNEI. Written as DNA, the CDR3 is TGTGCCAGCTTAGAAAACACCATATATTTT. This translates into CASLENTIYF.

The V and J genes are TRBV18 and TRBJ1-4, with TRBD1 as a possible D gene (5 bases). This CDR3 region has 14 residues. Germline V gives CDR1 KGHSH, CDR2 LQKENI. V was pared by 4 bases and J by 4 bases, with 10 bases between. DNA of the CDR3: TGTGCCAGCTCACTCTACAGGAGTAATGAAAAACTGTTTTTT. Protein: CASSLYRSNEKLFF.

The chain carries TRBV5-1 and TRBJ2-3; unclear D gene. Germline assignment: CDR1 SGHRS and CDR2 YFSETQ. V gave up 3 bases and J gave up 1 base, with 15 bases separating them. The CDR3 totals 16 residues. CDR3 DNA: TGCGCCAGCAGCTGGATACAGCCAGGTGGCACAGATACGCAGTATTTT. Translated, it gives CASSWIQPGGTDTQYF. Looking up the rest from reference TRBV5-1 and TRBJ2-3 gives the full variable domain: KAGVTQTPRYLIKTRGQQVTLSCSPISGHRSVSWYQQTPGQGLQFLFEYFSETQRNKGNFPGRFSGRQFSNSRSEMNVSTLELGDSALYLCASSWIQPGGTDTQYFGPGTRLTVL.

The genes are TRBV5-1 and TRBJ2-5; D perhaps matches TRBD2 (5 bases). Trimming took off 4 bases at V and 2 bases at J, with 12 bases between the two ends. The CDR3 has 14 residues. Germline V lookup: CDR1 SGHRS, CDR2 YFSETQ. The CDR3 loop is CASSRGDLQETQYF. Written as DNA, the CDR3 is TGCGCCAGCAGCCGGGGAGACCTACAAGAGACCCAGTACTTC.

This clone has a handful of counts. The chain joins TRBV28 to TRBJ1-6; D is perhaps TRBD1 (5 bases). V was shortened by 2 bases and J by 0 bases, with 14 bases between the two germline ends. The CDR3 consists of 18 residues. The germline V gene encodes CDR1 MDHEN and CDR2 SYDVKM. CDR3 sequence (DNA): TGTGCCAGCAGTTTACAGCAGGGCACCCGCTCCTATAATTCACCCCTCCACTTT. Its translation: CASSLQQGTRSYNSPLHF.

This clone was observed once. J is TRBJ2-7 and V is TRBV6-1; D possibly corresponds to TRBD2 (5 bases). Trimming cost V 5 bases and J 4 bases, with 18 bases left between them. This CDR3 spans 15 amino acids. The V gene's germline CDR1 is MNHNS and CDR2 SASEGT. As DNA, the CDR3 is TGTGCCAGCAGTACCCAGACTGGAGGCGCTTACGAGCAGTACTTC. This translates into CASSTQTGGAYEQYF.

The V gene is TRBV19, the J gene TRBJ2-5; D might be TRBD1 (5 bases). Germline assignment: CDR1 LNHDA and CDR2 SQIVND (reference sequence). The CDR3 extends over 12 amino acids. V shed 9 bases and J shed 5 bases, with 13 bases lying between them. As DNA, the CDR3 is TGTGCCAGCGCCGGACATTGGGAGACCCAGTACTTC. Encoded protein: CASAGHWETQYF.

This chain links TRBV10-3 with TRBJ1-4; 12 bases map to TRBD1. Unmatched junction bases numbered 9, after V lost 5 bases and J lost 8 bases. CDR1 is ENHRY and CDR2 is SYGVKD in the germline V gene. The CDR3 contains 16 residues. CDR3 nucleotide sequence: TGTGCCATCAGTACCGGGACAGGGGGCGCCCCGGAAAAACTGTTTTTT. It codes for CAISTGTGGAPEKLFF.

V is TRBV5-1 and J is TRBJ1-1, with a weak D call TRBD1 (5 bases). This CDR3 is 13 amino acids long. Trimming removed 0 bases from V and 8 bases from J, with 11 bases in between. CDR1 SGHRS and CDR2 YFSETQ come from the germline V gene. CDR3 region: CASSLEGNREAFF. DNA of the CDR3: TGCGCCAGCAGCTTGGAGGGGAACAGAGAAGCTTTCTTT.

The rearrangement links TRBV11-2 to TRBJ2-2, with a tentative D call TRBD1 (6 bases). Germline V CDR1 and CDR2: SGHAT, FQNNGV. There are 16 residues in the CDR3. V was trimmed by 5 bases and J by 5 bases, leaving 18 bases between them. The CDR3 bases are TGTGCCAGCAGCAACAGGGTTCAGCCGGGAACCGGGGAGCTGTTTTTT. It codes for CASSNRVQPGTGELFF.

The chain couples TRBV23-1 to TRBJ1-5; perhaps TRBD1 as D (6 bases). TRBV23-1 is filed as an ORF, its function uncertain. The CDR3 spans 18 residues. V was trimmed by 6 bases and J by 0 bases, leaving 21 bases between them. The CDR3 DNA is TGCGCCAGCAGAGTCCCAAGGGGGAGGGCGTATAGCAATCAGCCCCAGCATTTT. Its protein is CASRVPRGRAYSNQPQHF.

The chain carries TRBV30 and TRBJ1-6, with 11 bases identical to TRBD1. With 2 bases clipped from V and 8 bases from J, the junction kept 8 bases outside the gene matches. This CDR3 comprises 16 residues. Per the germline V gene, CDR1 is GTSNPN and CDR2 is SVGIG (reference sequence). The CDR3 coding sequence is TGTGCCTGGAGTTTTCGGACAGGGGGCGTATATTCACCCCTCCACTTT. Protein product: CAWSFRTGGVYSPLHF. Based on the CDR3 plus reference TRBV30 and TRBJ1-6, the full variable domain is SQTIHQWPATLVQPVGSPLSLECTVEGTSNPNLYWYRQAAGRGLQLLFYSVGIGQISSEVPQNLSASRPQDRQFILSSKKLLLSDSGFYLCAWSFRTGGVYSPLHFGNGTRLTVT.

V usage is TRBV18 and J usage is TRBJ2-7, with a weak D call TRBD1 (6 bases). V lost 2 bases and J 11 bases, leaving 22 bases between the germline ends. Germline CDR1 and CDR2: KGHSH and LQKENI. The length of the CDR3 is 15 residues. CDR3 DNA: TGTGCCAGCTCACCAAGCTACACACTGGGGGCTACGGAGTACTTC. This sequence encodes CASSPSYTLGATEYF.

The chain couples TRBV7-9 to TRBJ1-1, with a weak D call TRBD1 (6 bases). Per the germline V gene, CDR1 is SEHNR and CDR2 is FQNEAQ (reference sequence). There are 12 residues in the CDR3. V lost 0 bases and J lost 11, with 10 bases in between. CDR3 coding DNA: TGTGCCAGCAGCTTAGCGAGGGGGACGGCTTTCTTT. Protein product: CASSLARGTAFF. Full variable domain (outside the CDR3, taken from reference TRBV7-9 and TRBJ1-1): DTGVSQNPRHKITKRGQNVTFRCDPISEHNRLYWYRQTLGQGPEFLTYFQNEAQLEKSRLLSDRFSAERPKGSFSTLEIQRTEQGDSAMYLCASSLARGTAFFGQGTRLTVV.

This clone was observed a single time. The genes are TRBV6-1 and TRBJ1-2; 8 bases line up with TRBD1. Trimming removed 7 bases from V and 1 base from J; junction bases left unmatched: 8. The CDR3 is 15 residues long. Germline V CDR1 and CDR2: MNHNS, SASEGT. The CDR3 spells CASTPGQVYNYGYTF. The DNA for the CDR3 is TGTGCCAGCACTCCGGGACAGGTTTATAACTATGGCTACACCTTC.

The chain carries TRBV5-1 and TRBJ2-3; the D gene is possibly TRBD1 (6 bases). Trimming removed 0 bases at V and 6 bases at J, with 14 bases between. Germline CDR1 SGHRS, CDR2 YFSETQ. The CDR3 is 15 residues long. The CDR3 loop is CASSLAEVQGDTQYF. The CDR3 nucleotides read TGCGCCAGCAGCTTGGCCGAGGTCCAGGGGGATACGCAGTATTTT.

This clone was found once. V usage is TRBV7-9 and J usage is TRBJ2-7; 11 nucleotides line up with TRBD2. Germline loops: CDR1 SEHNR, CDR2 FQNEAQ (reference sequence). This CDR3 contains 15 residues. Trimming at V came to 5 bases and at J to 5 bases, leaving 8 bases not matched to a gene. The DNA for the CDR3 is TGTGCCAGCAGCCGACTAGCGGGGATGTTGGACGAGCAGTACTTC. Its protein is CASSRLAGMLDEQYF.

The V and J genes are TRBV5-1 and TRBJ2-3, with D possibly TRBD2 on 5 matching bases. The CDR3 totals 13 residues. CDR1 is SGHRS, CDR2 YFSETQ, per germline. Trimming took off 2 bases at V and 5 bases at J, with 9 bases between the two ends. CDR3 amino acids: CASSFLAGDTQYF. The DNA of the CDR3 is TGCGCCAGCAGCTTCCTAGCTGGAGATACGCAGTATTTT.